This T cell receptor beta chain was identified in a study of regulatory T cells in long-lasting Graves disease. This sample's time point: newly diagnosed GD, antithyroid drugs for less than 3 months. Making the TCR library involved RNA that had been extracted from PBMCs. CDR3-region Arm-PCR and iRepertoire HTBI primers produced the TCR beta libraries. TCRdb ran MiXCR on the multiplex PCR reads and lists one entry per CDR3 protein. Seen here are 400,000 to 500,000 distinct CDR3 sequences, 12% to 15% observed once, and the top ten hold under 20%. This clonotype was counted many times. In germline, CDR1 is GTSNPN, CDR2 SVGIG (reference sequence). This CDR3 comprises 15 residues. Germline trimming cut 2 bases from V and 2 bases from J; bases unmatched to any gene: 9. This same sample was also taken into another study, of T cells in Graves' hyperthyroidism and ophthalmopathy. From that report: Diagnosing involved the use of clinical symptoms, serum thyroxine and TRAb, thyroid ultrasound and orbital computed tomography.

The source was peripheral blood mononuclear cells (PBMCs), collected at new diagnosis, from a patient treated with antithyroid drugs. The chain has TRBV30 and TRBJ2-7; TRBD1 matches 7 bases. The sequence derives from a woman between 45 and 65 years old with Graves disease. The CDR3 DNA reads as TGTGCCTGGAGTACCTCCCGGGACAGTACCTACGAGCAGTACTTC. It is translated as CAWSTSRDSTYEQYF.